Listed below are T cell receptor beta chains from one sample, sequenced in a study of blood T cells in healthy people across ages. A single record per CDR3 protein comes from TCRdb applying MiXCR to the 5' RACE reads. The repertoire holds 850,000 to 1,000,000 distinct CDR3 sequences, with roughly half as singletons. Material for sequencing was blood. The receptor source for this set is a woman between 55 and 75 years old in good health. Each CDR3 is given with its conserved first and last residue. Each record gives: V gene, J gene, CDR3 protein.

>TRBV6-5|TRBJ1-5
CASSPRGVQPQHF
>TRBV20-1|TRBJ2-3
CSARGFRRESYTDTQYF
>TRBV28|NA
CASTQRGRPPYEQYF
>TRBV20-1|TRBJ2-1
CSARGTGGEQFF
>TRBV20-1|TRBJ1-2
CSARPRGRAYGYTF
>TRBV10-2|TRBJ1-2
CASRKRRDSNYGYTF
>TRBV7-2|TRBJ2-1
CASSLQVLDEQFF
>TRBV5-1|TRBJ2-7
CASSQSSSDSYEQYF
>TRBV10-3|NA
CAIRGSGETQYF
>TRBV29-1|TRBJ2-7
CSVHRGEGYEQYF
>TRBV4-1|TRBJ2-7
CASSQGLAGVGYEQYF
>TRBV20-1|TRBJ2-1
CSALNARANNEQFF
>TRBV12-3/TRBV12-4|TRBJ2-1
CASTHGGGRIYNEQFF
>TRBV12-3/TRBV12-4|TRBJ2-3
CASRGRTDTQYF
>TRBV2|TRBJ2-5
CASSDDRQETQYF
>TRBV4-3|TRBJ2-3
CASSQPGLAGDLSDTQYF
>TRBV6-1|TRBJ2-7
CASLMFLAEQYF
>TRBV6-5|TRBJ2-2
CASSYGLAGGVGELFF
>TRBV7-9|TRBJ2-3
CASSPFAPSTDTQYF
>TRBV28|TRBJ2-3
CASRGWWGTDTQYF
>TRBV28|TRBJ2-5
CASSYSWQTQYF
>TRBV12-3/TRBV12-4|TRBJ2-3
CASTGARGTDTQYF
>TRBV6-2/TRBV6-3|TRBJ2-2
CASKSFQGLTGELFF
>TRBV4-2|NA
CASSQARRGQGNNEQYF
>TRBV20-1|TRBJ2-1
CSARKGGNEQFF